Shown below are 17 T cell receptor beta chains from a single sample sequenced in a study of blood T cell repertoires in COVID-19. Clones were sequenced by immunoSEQ multiplex PCR, and TCRdb holds only the in-frame ones, with some missing. The data show roughly 70,000 clones, with 90% seen just once and 1.3% to 1.5% held by the top ten. Material: peripheral blood. All receptors come from a man over 45 with acute or convalescent COVID-19.

V usage is TRBV6-6 and J usage is TRBJ2-1, with 13 bases aligning to TRBD2. Losses at the gene ends were 5 bases for V and 0 bases for J; bases not matched to a gene: 1. There are 16 residues in the CDR3. Germline assignment: CDR1 MNHNY and CDR2 SVGAGI (reference sequence). The CDR3 protein is CASSRLAGGSYNEQFF. Written as DNA, the CDR3 is TGTGCCAGCAGTCGACTAGCGGGAGGCTCCTACAATGAGCAGTTCTTC.

The rearrangement links TRBV5-6 to TRBJ2-1; the D gene is possibly TRBD2 (5 bases). This CDR3 comprises 12 residues. Trimming left V 0 bases short and J 12 bases short, with 10 bases between. Germline CDR1 is SGHDT and CDR2 is YYEEEE. The CDR3 reads CASSLGRERQFF. In nucleotides, the CDR3 is TGTGCCAGCAGCTTGGGTAGGGAGAGGCAGTTCTTC.

The chain carries TRBV29-1 and TRBJ2-5, with D perhaps TRBD2 (6 bases). V was shortened by 5 bases and J by 5 bases, with 15 bases between the two germline ends. The V gene's germline CDR1 is SQVTM and CDR2 ANQGSEA. CDR3 length: 13 residues. The CDR3 nucleotides are TGCAGCGTTCAGGGAGGTTTGGGGGAGACCCAGTACTTC. This encodes CSVQGGLGETQYF.

The chain uses TRBV6-6 and TRBJ1-6; tentatively, D is TRBD1 (6 bases). Trimming pared 5 bases from V and 10 bases from J, leaving 27 bases between. CDR1 and CDR2 from the germline V gene are MNHNY and SVGAGI (reference sequence). The CDR3 runs 18 residues. The CDR3 region has the DNA TGTGCCAGCAGTCCCTACCCCTTTCAAACAGGGCTAGGATCACCCCTCCACTTT. Encoded protein: CASSPYPFQTGLGSPLHF.

V and J are TRBV6-2 or TRBV6-3 and TRBJ1-5; D gene uncertain. V was pared by 5 bases and J by 0 bases, with 17 bases between. Germline values: CDR1 MNHEY, CDR2 SVGEGT. This CDR3 is built from 17 residues. The CDR3 DNA reads TGTGCCAGCAGTGCCGCGCGGGTGGCGGGTAGCAATCAGCCCCAGCATTTT. This gives the protein CASSAARVAGSNQPQHF.

This clone came up once. The chain is built from TRBV5-8 and TRBJ2-1; D call uncertain. The V gene's germline CDR1 is SGHTS and CDR2 YDEGEE. V was clipped by 5 bases and J by 5 bases, with 5 bases between them. The CDR3 is 11 amino acids. This CDR3 reads CASRRDNEQFF. CDR3 nucleotide sequence: TGTGCCAGCAGACGAGACAATGAGCAGTTCTTC.

This sequence joins TRBV24-1 and TRBJ1-5, with a tentative D call TRBD1 (6 bases). The CDR3 runs to 18 residues. Looked up from germline, CDR1 is KGHDR and CDR2 is SFDVKD. V lost 0 bases to trimming and J lost 1 base, with 15 bases between them. The DNA for the CDR3 is TGTGCCACCAGTGATTTGCACTCGGGCGACAGGAGCAATCAGCCCCAGCATTTT. This translates into CATSDLHSGDRSNQPQHF.

V and J are TRBV6-6 and TRBJ1-5; 7 nucleotides line up with TRBD1. V shed 5 bases and J 0 bases; nucleotides not matched to a gene: 4. The CDR3 is made up of 15 amino acids. Per the germline V gene, CDR1 is MNHNY and CDR2 is SVGAGI (reference sequence). The CDR3 bases are TGTGCCAGCAGTCCCGACAGGGTTAGCAATCAGCCCCAGCATTTT. Protein product: CASSPDRVSNQPQHF.

In this sample, this clone turned up a few times. This chain joins TRBV11-2 and TRBJ2-5, with a weak D call TRBD2 (5 bases). The CDR3 sequence is 13 residues long. Germline V gene lookup returns CDR1 SGHAT and CDR2 FQNNGV. V lost 6 bases, J lost 1 base, and 9 bases lay in between. The DNA for the CDR3 is TGTGCCAGCAGTCAGCGGCCCCAAGAGACCCAGTACTTC. Translating gives CASSQRPQETQYF.

This sequence joins TRBV5-1 and TRBJ1-3, with D hard to call. CDR1 and CDR2 (germline): SGHRS, YFSETQ. The CDR3 loop spans 14 amino acids. Trimming shortened V by 1 base and J by 2 bases, and 7 bases separated the two germline ends. CDR3 bases: TGCGCCAGCAGCTTGTCCGGGGCTGGAAACACCATATATTTT. Translating it yields CASSLSGAGNTIYF.

This clone was observed a few times. CDR3 in amino acids: CASGTEFLYGYTF. As DNA, the CDR3 is TGTGCCAGCGGGACAGAGTTCCTGTATGGCTACACCTTC. The rearrangement uses TRBV6-5 and TRBJ1-2; 7 bases are shared with TRBD1. This CDR3 is built from 13 residues. J gave up 5 bases and V 8 bases, and 8 bases lay outside the gene matches. Looked up from germline, CDR1 is MNHEY and CDR2 is SVGAGI.

As to this clone: One junction end disagrees with the germline gene, perhaps due to a read error. Different DNA sequences within this sample yield the same CDR3. The chain recombines TRBV6-5 with TRBJ2-7; maybe TRBD2 (6 bases). Germline assignment: CDR1 MNHEY and CDR2 SVGAGI. The CDR3 runs 12 residues. CDR3 coding DNA: TGTGCCAGCAGTTACCCCGGGGGAGCGCAGTACTTT. Its translation is CASSYPGGAQYF.

The chain joins TRBV7-9 to TRBJ2-7; D may be TRBD2 (5 bases). V gave up 7 bases and J gave up 0 bases, with 13 bases separating them. In germline, CDR1 is SEHNR, CDR2 FQNEAQ (reference sequence). The CDR3 contains 14 residues. The CDR3 region is CASKPAESSYEQYF. CDR3 DNA: TGTGCCAGCAAGCCAGCGGAGAGCTCCTACGAGCAGTACTTC. Supplemented by reference TRBV7-9 and TRBJ2-7, the full variable domain reads DTGVSQNPRHKITKRGQNVTFRCDPISEHNRLYWYRQTLGQGPEFLTYFQNEAQLEKSRLLSDRFSAERPKGSFSTLEIQRTEQGDSAMYLCASKPAESSYEQYFGPGTRLTVT.

The chain recombines TRBV5-1 with TRBJ2-5; 10 bases match TRBD1. The CDR3 is 14 residues long. Germline V gene data show CDR1 as SGHRS and CDR2 as YFSETQ. The ends lost 4 bases at V and 5 bases at J; junction bases unmatched: 5. The CDR3 DNA sequence: TGCGCCAGCAGCGACAGGGGGCGCGGGGAGACCCAGTACTTC. It translates to CASSDRGRGETQYF. The complete variable domain, with remaining parts taken from reference TRBV5-1 and TRBJ2-5, reads KAGVTQTPRYLIKTRGQQVTLSCSPISGHRSVSWYQQTPGQGLQFLFEYFSETQRNKGNFPGRFSGRQFSNSRSEMNVSTLELGDSALYLCASSDRGRGETQYFGPGTRLLVL.

V gene TRBV2 combines with J gene TRBJ2-1, with D possibly TRBD2 on 6 matching bases. V lost 3 bases, J lost 4 bases, and 13 bases lay in between. Germline V gives CDR1 SNHLY, CDR2 FYNNEI. There are 15 residues in the CDR3. CDR3 DNA: TGTGCCAGCAGTGAGTCGGGAGCCAGTTACAATGAGCAGTTCTTC. Translation: CASSESGASYNEQFF.

This chain links TRBV6-4 with TRBJ2-3; D is possibly TRBD2 (6 bases). This CDR3 is built from 14 residues. V lost 6 bases and J 2 bases, leaving 12 bases between the germline ends. Germline assignment: CDR1 MRHNA and CDR2 SNTAGT. The CDR3 coding sequence is TGTGCCAGCAGCGGGAGCGGATCCACAGATACGCAGTATTTT. This gives the protein CASSGSGSTDTQYF.

The rearrangement joins TRBV27 to TRBJ1-4, with 8 bases fitting TRBD1. Unmatched junction bases numbered 2, after V lost 8 bases and J lost 0 bases. Germline CDR1 is MNHEY and CDR2 is SMNVEV (reference sequence). The length of the CDR3 is 14 residues. CDR3 sequence: CASRQGSTNEKLFF. The CDR3 nucleotides are TGTGCCAGCCGACAGGGGTCAACTAATGAAAAACTGTTTTTT.